This T cell receptor beta chain was obtained from a study of cytomegalovirus exposure and HLA in healthy donors. Study observations and caveats: In vitro confirmation showed three CMV-associated chains to be CMV antigen specific.

Researchers ran the PCR with 60 Vbeta and 13 Jbeta primers. The repertoire was sequenced with immunoSEQ multiplex PCR; TCRdb's copy has only in-frame clones and lacks some. This table has some 110,000 clones, about 70% appearing once. Per germline, CDR1 SGHVS and CDR2 FQNEAQ. Trimming removed 5 bases at V and 2 bases at J, with 16 bases between. The CDR3 is 16 amino acids. This clone was seen a single time. Its antigen is unknown. The receptor was derived from a man in his thirties or forties in good health and CMV-seropositive. Sequenced material: PBMCs. The genes are TRBV7-8 and TRBJ1-5; D is unresolved. The CDR3 DNA follows: TGTGCCAGCAGCCGCGACCCGGGATATGGCAATCAGCCCCAGCATTTT. It is translated as CASSRDPGYGNQPQHF.